This T cell receptor (beta chain) was obtained from a study of cytomegalovirus exposure and HLA in healthy donors. Study-level findings and limits: Prediction of most subjects' HLA-A and HLA-B alleles by TCR beta sequences was reportedly accurate. A few V segments could not be told apart, such as TRBV6-2 and TRBV6-3, and were left out. The authors confirmed in vitro that three CMV-associated chains were specific for CMV antigens.

The PCR contained 60 Vbeta and 13 Jbeta primers. Sequencing was performed with immunoSEQ multiplex PCR; in TCRdb, only in-frame clones are kept and a portion is missing. The sample comprises approximately 120,000 clones, roughly 76% of which are singletons, and about 13% rests with the top ten. Worth noting for this clone: Its antigen is as yet unknown.

V was trimmed by 2 bases and J by 0 bases, leaving 8 bases between them. This CDR3 spans 14 amino acids. Germline CDR1 reads SGHTA; CDR2 reads FQGNSA. J is TRBJ2-7 and V is TRBV7-2; tentatively, D is TRBD1 (5 bases). The sample comprised PBMCs. This sequence was found in a woman aged 55-69 years in good health and CMV-seropositive. This CDR3 reads CASSLQGSSYEQYF. CDR3 bases: TGTGCCAGCAGCTTACAGGGATCCTCCTACGAGCAGTACTTC.